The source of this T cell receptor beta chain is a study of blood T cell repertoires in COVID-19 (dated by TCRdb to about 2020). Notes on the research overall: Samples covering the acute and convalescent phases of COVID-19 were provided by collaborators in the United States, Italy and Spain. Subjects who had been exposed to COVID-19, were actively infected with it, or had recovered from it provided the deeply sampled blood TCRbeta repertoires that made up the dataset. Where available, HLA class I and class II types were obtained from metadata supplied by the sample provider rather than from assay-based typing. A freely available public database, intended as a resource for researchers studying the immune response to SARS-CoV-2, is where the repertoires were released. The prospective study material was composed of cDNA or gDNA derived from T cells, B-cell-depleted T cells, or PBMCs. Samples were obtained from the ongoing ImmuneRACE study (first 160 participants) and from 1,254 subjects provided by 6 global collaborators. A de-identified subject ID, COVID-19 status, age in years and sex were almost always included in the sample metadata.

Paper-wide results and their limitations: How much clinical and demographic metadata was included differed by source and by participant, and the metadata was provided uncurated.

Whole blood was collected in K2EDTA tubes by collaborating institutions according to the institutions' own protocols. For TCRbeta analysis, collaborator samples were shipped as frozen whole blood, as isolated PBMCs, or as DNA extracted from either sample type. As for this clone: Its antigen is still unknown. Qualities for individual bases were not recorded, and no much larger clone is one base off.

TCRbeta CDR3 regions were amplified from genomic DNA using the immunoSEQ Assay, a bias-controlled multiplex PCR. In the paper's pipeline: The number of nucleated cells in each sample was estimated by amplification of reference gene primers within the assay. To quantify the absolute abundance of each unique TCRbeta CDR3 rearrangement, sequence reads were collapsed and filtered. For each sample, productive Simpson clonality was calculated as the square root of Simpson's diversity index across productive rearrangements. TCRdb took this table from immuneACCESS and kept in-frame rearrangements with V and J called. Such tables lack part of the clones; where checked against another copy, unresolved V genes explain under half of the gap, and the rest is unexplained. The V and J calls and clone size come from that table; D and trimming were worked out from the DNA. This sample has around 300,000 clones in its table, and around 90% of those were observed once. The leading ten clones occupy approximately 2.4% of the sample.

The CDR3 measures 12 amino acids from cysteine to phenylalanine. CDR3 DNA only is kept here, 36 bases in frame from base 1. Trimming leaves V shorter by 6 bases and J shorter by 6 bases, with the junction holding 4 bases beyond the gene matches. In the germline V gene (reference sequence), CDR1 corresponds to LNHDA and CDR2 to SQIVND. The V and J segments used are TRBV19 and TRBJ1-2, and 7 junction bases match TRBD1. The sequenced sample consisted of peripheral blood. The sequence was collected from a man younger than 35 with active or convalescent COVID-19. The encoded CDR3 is CASRTGSHGYTF. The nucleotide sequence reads TGTGCCAGTAGGACAGGGTCCCATGGCTACACCTTC.